The 12 T cell receptor beta chains listed next were all sequenced from one sample in a study of blood T cell repertoires in COVID-19. The method was immunoSEQ multiplex PCR; TCRdb's version includes in-frame clones alone and lacks a portion of them. The table has roughly 150,000 clones, 81% seen once. Sequencing was carried out using peripheral blood. Receptors were obtained from a man aged 60 to 75 with active or convalescent COVID-19.

This chain links TRBV5-6 with TRBJ1-4; tentatively, D is TRBD1 (5 bases). The length of the CDR3 is 18 residues. The germline V gene has CDR1 SGHDT and CDR2 YYEEEE. V was shortened by 2 bases and J by 3 bases, with 20 bases between the two germline ends. CDR3: CASSFLGGQGIANEKLFF. The CDR3 DNA sequence: TGTGCCAGCAGCTTTCTAGGAGGGCAGGGTATTGCTAATGAAAAACTGTTTTTT.

In regard to this clone: This same CDR3 is encoded by further DNA sequences in the sample. The chain recombines TRBV5-6 with TRBJ2-1; 7 bases match TRBD2. The CDR3 covers 14 residues. V lost 2 bases to trimming and J lost 4 bases; unmatched junction nucleotides: 3. In germline, CDR1 is SGHDT, CDR2 YYEEEE. CDR3 sequence reads: CASSLTAGYNEQFF. For the CDR3, the DNA is TGTGCCAGCAGCTTAACAGCGGGGTACAATGAGCAGTTCTTC.

This clone was detected only once. CDR3 region: CASSSGGNYGYTF. The CDR3, as DNA: TGCGCCAGCAGCTCAGGTGGTAACTATGGCTACACCTTC. The chain recombines TRBV5-1 with TRBJ1-2, with no clear D. Deletions cut 3 bases from V and 1 base from J, with 7 bases between. Germline loops: CDR1 SGHRS, CDR2 YFSETQ. The CDR3 extends over 13 amino acids.

This clone was observed a handful of times. The V call is TRBV6-4, the J call TRBJ2-3, with 8 bases matching TRBD2. The junction had 3 bases not matched to a gene; V was cut back by 4 bases and J by 3 bases. This CDR3 has 14 residues. The V gene's germline CDR1 is MRHNA and CDR2 SNTAGT. The CDR3 loop is CASSASGGTDTQYF. The CDR3 DNA sequence: TGTGCCAGCAGTGCCAGCGGGGGTACAGATACGCAGTATTTT.

Comment on this clone: The sample carries other DNA sequences with the same CDR3. The chain combines TRBV15 with TRBJ2-5, with 9 bases matching TRBD1. The CDR3 sequence is 13 residues long. In germline, CDR1 is LNHNV, CDR2 YYDKDF (reference sequence). Trimming cost V 3 bases and J 4 bases; bases outside gene matches: 0. DNA for the CDR3: TGTGCCACCAGCAGGGACAGGGGAGAGACCCAGTACTTC. It is translated as CATSRDRGETQYF.

The rearrangement uses TRBV5-4 and TRBJ2-1; the D gene is possibly TRBD2 (5 bases). V was clipped by 0 bases and J by 9 bases, with 13 bases between them. CDR3 length: 14 residues. Germline V gene data show CDR1 as SGHNT and CDR2 as YYREEE (reference sequence). CDR3 amino acids: CASSLERGRAEQFF. DNA of the CDR3: TGTGCCAGCAGCTTGGAGCGAGGGCGGGCTGAGCAGTTCTTC.

CDR3 sequence: CASSFRTPSYEQYF. CDR3 nucleotides: TGTGCCAGCAGTTTTAGGACACCCTCCTACGAGCAGTACTTC. The chain employs TRBV28 and TRBJ2-7; tentatively, D is TRBD1 (5 bases). This CDR3 has 14 amino acids. Trimming removed 3 bases from V and 0 bases from J, with 9 bases in between. Germline CDR1 and CDR2: MDHEN and SYDVKM.

The genes are TRBV6-1 and TRBJ2-1, with D tentatively TRBD1 (6 bases). The germline V gene encodes CDR1 MNHNS and CDR2 SASEGT. V shed 5 bases and J shed 6 bases, with 11 bases lying between them. CDR3 size: 13 residues. The CDR3, as DNA: TGTGCCAGCAGTACCTCGGACAGCAATGAGCAGTTCTTC. It yields the protein CASSTSDSNEQFF.

CDR3 loop: CASSSEGSSGNTIYF. The DNA of the CDR3 is TGTGCCAGCAGCTCGGAGGGGAGCTCTGGAAACACCATATATTTT. This rearrangement joins TRBV7-2 to TRBJ1-3, with TRBD1 as a possible D gene (5 bases). This CDR3 is 15 amino acids long. Trimming removed 4 bases from V and 0 bases from J, with 10 bases in between. The V gene's germline CDR1 is SGHTA and CDR2 FQGNSA.

The chain joins TRBV6-5 to TRBJ2-5; D possibly corresponds to TRBD1 (5 bases). Germline CDR1 MNHEY, CDR2 SVGAGI. The V gene lost 6 bases and the J gene lost 5 bases, with 16 bases spanning the gap. The CDR3 loop spans 14 amino acids. For the CDR3, the DNA is TGTGCCAGCAGCGACAGAATTGCCAGGGAGACCCAGTACTTC. As protein: CASSDRIARETQYF.

The chain combines TRBV28 with TRBJ2-1, with 8 bases identical to TRBD2. The CDR3 has 13 amino acids. V lost 5 bases to trimming and J lost 15 bases; unmatched junction nucleotides: 12. Germline-derived CDR1 and CDR2 are MDHEN and SYDVKM. This CDR3 is CASSPGSGLDRFF. CDR3 in DNA: TGTGCCAGCAGTCCTGGTTCGGGACTAGATAGGTTCTTC.

The chain carries TRBV11-2 and TRBJ2-5; D perhaps matches TRBD2 (7 bases). Germline V lookup: CDR1 SGHAT, CDR2 FQNNGV. The CDR3 runs to 15 residues. The germline V and J ends were trimmed by 3 bases and 5 bases, with 16 bases remaining between them. CDR3 protein: CASSFTRGGTETQYF. Here the CDR3 DNA reads TGTGCCAGCAGCTTCACGAGGGGGGGCACCGAGACCCAGTACTTC.